This entry describes one T cell receptor (beta chain). This sample is drawn from a study of blood T cell repertoires in COVID-19. Study context: The United States, Italy and Spain provided the acute and convalescent COVID-19 samples. PBMCs, B-cell-depleted T cells, or T cells provided the cDNA or gDNA that made up the material.

In the authors' workflow: Estimation of nucleated cell counts was performed using reference gene primer amplification. Libraries were prepared by immunoSEQ multiplex PCR; TCRdb keeps only in-frame clonotypes and omits some of them. V, J and clone size reflect that table, while D and trimming were determined from the DNA. The sample lists about 94,000 clones; approximately 80% were seen once. Sequenced input: peripheral blood. This TCR derives from a human donor in a cohort sampled during active COVID-19.

The CDR3 protein is CASSMREFDGYTF. CDR3 DNA: TGTGCCAGTAGTATGAGGGAGTTTGACGGCTACACCTTC. The rearrangement links TRBV19 to TRBJ1-2; D is ambiguous. CDR1 LNHDA and CDR2 SQIVND come from the germline V gene (reference sequence). CDR3 length equals 13 residues. Trimming pared 3 bases from V and 8 bases from J, leaving 13 bases between.